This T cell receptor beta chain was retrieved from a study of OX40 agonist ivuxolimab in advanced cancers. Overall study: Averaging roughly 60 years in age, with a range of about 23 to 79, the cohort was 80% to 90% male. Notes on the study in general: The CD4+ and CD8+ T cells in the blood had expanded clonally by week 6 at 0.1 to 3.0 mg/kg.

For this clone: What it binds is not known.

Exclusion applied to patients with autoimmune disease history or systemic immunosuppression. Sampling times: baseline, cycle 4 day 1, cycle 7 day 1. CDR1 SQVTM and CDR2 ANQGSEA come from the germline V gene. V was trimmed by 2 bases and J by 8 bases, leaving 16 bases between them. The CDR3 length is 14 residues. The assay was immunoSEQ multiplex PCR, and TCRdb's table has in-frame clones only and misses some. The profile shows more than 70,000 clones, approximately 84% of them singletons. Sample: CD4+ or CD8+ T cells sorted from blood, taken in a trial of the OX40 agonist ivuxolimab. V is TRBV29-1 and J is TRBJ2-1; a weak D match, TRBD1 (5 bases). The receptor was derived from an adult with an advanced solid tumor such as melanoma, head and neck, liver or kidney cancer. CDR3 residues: CSVEMGQGGDEQFF. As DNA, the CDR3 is TGCAGCGTTGAAATGGGGCAGGGTGGCGATGAGCAGTTCTTC.